The T cell receptor beta chain described here comes from a study of siplizumab effects on memory and regulatory T cells (dated by TCRdb to about 2019). At the level of the whole study: The study looked at the effect of siplizumab, an anti-CD2 antibody, on alloreactive T-cell subsets in allogeneic mixed lymphocyte reactions made from human PBMCs. On the study overall, not on this receptor specifically: No functional confirmation was obtained for the suppressive function of proliferating Tregs from siplizumab cultures. Among mappable alloreactive CD4+ clones, the Treg-derived fraction averaged around 63% with siplizumab versus about 25% in control reactions. Sequences below about 10^-5 frequency were poorly captured, so only a minor fraction of alloreactive clones could be mapped to unstimulated subsets. Unstimulated naive T cells appeared to be more diverse than memory T cells, and naive cells seemed to make a substantial contribution to the alloresponse. For roughly 80-97% of proliferating CD4+ or CD8+ clones, no naive or memory phenotype could be assigned. The cumulative frequency of alloreactive sequences traceable to unstimulated CD4+ memory T cells was significantly reduced by siplizumab.

The library was built by means of the immunoSEQ multiplex PCR assay. The deep sequencing platform assayed about 10^5 TCR templates per sample. Genomic DNA extracted from sorted T cells was the material used for TCRbeta CDR3 sequencing. The study's processing was this. The R programming language was used for clonal analysis of the TCRbeta CDR3 data. Comparing unstimulated samples against CFSE-low samples taken after the reaction was how alloreactive CD4+ and CD8+ clones were defined. By matching sequences to the repertoires of sorted unstimulated Treg and non-Treg cells, each alloreactive CD4+ clone was assigned a regulatory or non-regulatory origin. The table comes from immuneACCESS by way of TCRdb, which keeps in-frame sequences with V and J called. Part of the clones is missing from these tables; in studies checked, under half for an unresolved V gene and the rest for unknown reasons. The V and J calls and clone size come from that table; D and trimming were worked out from the DNA. A total of around 100,000 clones appear in this sample, approximately 92% of them only once. The ten largest clones capture around 2.7% of the sample.

Its CDR3 holds 17 amino acids, cysteine through phenylalanine. The kept DNA is CDR3 alone, 51 bases in frame from the first base. In the germline V gene, CDR1 corresponds to MGHRA and CDR2 to YSYEKL. The germline ends are 16 bases apart after V is trimmed by 1 base and J by 4 bases. Sorted unstimulated T cells, along with proliferating T cells recovered from mixed lymphocyte reactions, underwent TCRbeta CDR3 sequencing. Fresh whole blood from fewer than 11 HLA-typed healthy donors served as the source for isolating PBMCs. Note on this clone: Its antigen has not been determined. No per-base quality is available; no much larger clone lies one base away.

This clonotype was sampled from a human donor in good health. Some clones in this sample may be carry-over from other donors' samples. The sequenced sample consisted of CD4+ T cells sorted from blood. The chain is encoded by TRBV4-1 joined to TRBJ2-2, with the D gene call left open. The CDR3 here reads CASSQGRRSSLTGELFF. The nucleotide sequence reads as follows: TGCGCCAGCAGCCAAGGACGGAGATCCTCACTCACCGGGGAGCTGTTTTTT.